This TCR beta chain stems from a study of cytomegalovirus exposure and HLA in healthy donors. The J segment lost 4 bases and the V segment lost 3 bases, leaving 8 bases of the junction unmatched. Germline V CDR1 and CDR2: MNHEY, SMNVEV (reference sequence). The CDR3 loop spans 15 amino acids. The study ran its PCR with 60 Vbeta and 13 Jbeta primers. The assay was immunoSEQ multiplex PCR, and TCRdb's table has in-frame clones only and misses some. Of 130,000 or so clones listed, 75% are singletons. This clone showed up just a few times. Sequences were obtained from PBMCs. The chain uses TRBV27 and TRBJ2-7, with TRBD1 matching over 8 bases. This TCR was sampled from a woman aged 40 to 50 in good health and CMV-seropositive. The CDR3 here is CASSLYSRGLYEQYF. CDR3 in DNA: TGTGCCAGCAGTTTGTATTCCAGGGGGCTTTACGAGCAGTACTTC.